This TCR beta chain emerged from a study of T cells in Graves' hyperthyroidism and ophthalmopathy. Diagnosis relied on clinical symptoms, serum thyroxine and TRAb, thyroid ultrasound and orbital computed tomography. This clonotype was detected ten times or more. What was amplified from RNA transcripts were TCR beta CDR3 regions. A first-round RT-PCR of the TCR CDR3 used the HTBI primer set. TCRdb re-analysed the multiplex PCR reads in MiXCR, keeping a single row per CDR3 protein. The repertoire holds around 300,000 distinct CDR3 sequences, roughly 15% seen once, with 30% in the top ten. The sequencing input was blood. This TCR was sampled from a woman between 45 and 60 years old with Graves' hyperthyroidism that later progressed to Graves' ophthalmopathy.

The CDR3 DNA follows: TGTGCCAGCAGTTACAATTTGGCAGTCACTGAAGCTTTCTTT. It specifies CASSYNLAVTEAFF. The rearrangement links TRBV6-2 or TRBV6-3 to TRBJ1-1; D is unclear. The germline CDR1 and CDR2 sequences are MNHEY and SVGEGT. The CDR3 spans 14 residues. V lost 2 bases, J lost 4 bases, and 11 bases lay in between.